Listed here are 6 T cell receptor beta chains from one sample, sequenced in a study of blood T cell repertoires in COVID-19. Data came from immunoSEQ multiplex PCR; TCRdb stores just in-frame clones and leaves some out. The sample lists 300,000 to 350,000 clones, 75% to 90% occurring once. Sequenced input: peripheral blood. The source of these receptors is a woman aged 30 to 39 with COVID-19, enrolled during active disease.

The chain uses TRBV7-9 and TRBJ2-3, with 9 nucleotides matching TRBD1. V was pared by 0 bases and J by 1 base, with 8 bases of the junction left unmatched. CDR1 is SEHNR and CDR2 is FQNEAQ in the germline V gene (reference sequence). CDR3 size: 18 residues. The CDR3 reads CASSLANPGQGGTDTQYF. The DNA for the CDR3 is TGTGCCAGCAGCTTAGCAAATCCGGGACAGGGAGGCACAGATACGCAGTATTTT.

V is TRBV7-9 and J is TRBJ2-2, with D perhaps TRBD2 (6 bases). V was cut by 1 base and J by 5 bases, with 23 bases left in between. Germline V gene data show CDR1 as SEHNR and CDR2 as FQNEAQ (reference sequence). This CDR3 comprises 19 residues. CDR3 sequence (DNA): TGTGCCAGCAGCTTAGTTAAAACGGGGGTTTGGTTTCGGACCGGGGAGCTGTTTTTT. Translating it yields CASSLVKTGVWFRTGELFF.

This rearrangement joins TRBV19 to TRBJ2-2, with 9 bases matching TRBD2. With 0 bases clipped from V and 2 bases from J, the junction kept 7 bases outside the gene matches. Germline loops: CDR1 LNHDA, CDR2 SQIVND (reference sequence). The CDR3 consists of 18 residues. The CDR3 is CASSIDIIAGVNTGELFF. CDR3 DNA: TGTGCCAGTAGTATAGATATAATAGCGGGGGTTAACACCGGGGAGCTGTTTTTT. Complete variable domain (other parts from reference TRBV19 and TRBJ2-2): DGGITQSPKYLFRKEGQNVTLSCEQNLNHDAMYWYRQDPGQGLRLIYYSQIVNDFQKGDIAEGYSVSREKKESFPLTVTSAQKNPTAFYLCASSIDIIAGVNTGELFFGEGSRLTVL.

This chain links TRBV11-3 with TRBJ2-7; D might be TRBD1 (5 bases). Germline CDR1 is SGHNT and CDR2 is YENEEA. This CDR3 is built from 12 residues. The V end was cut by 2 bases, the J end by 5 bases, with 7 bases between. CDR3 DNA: TGTGCCAGCAGCTTAAGCAGGGACGAGCAGTACTTC. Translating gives CASSLSRDEQYF.

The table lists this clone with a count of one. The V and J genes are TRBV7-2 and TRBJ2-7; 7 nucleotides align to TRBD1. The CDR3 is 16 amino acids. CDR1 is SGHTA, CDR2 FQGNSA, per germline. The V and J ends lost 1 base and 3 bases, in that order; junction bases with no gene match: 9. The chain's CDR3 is CASSLVGTVKNYEQYF. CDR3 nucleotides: TGTGCCAGCAGCTTAGTAGGGACAGTAAAAAACTACGAGCAGTACTTC.

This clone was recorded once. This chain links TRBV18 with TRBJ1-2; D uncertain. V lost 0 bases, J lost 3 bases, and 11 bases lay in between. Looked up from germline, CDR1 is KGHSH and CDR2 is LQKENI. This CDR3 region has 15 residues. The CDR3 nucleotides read TGTGCCAGCTCACCACCTTACGACACCTACTATGGCTACACCTTC. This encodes CASSPPYDTYYGYTF.